This T cell receptor beta chain was sequenced in a study of T cell changes during pregnancy in multiple sclerosis. Measured with immunoSEQ multiplex PCR; TCRdb has only the in-frame clones, and not every one. The table records about 100,000 clones, roughly 90% of them present only once. V was clipped by 6 bases and J by 4 bases; unmatched bases: 11. The germline CDR1 and CDR2 sequences are KGHSH and LQKENI. The CDR3 runs 17 residues. The sample was peripheral blood, taken after pregnancy. This sequence joins TRBV18 and TRBJ1-5; 11 bases line up with TRBD1. The receptor comes from a female donor with multiple sclerosis, enrolled in a pregnancy study. The CDR3 spells CASSNLGTGGSNQPQHF. The CDR3 DNA sequence: TGTGCCAGCTCGAATTTAGGGACAGGGGGTTCGAATCAGCCCCAGCATTTT.